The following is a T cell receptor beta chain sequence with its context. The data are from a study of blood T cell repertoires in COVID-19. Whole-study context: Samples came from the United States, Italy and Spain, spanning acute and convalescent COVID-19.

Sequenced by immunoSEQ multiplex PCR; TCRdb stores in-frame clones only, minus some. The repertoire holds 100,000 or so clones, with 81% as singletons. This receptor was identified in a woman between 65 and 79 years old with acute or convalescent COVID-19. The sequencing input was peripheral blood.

Written as DNA, the CDR3 is TGCAGCGTCGTCGAGTCGGGGGCCTACAATGAGCAGTTCTTC. This codes for CSVVESGAYNEQFF. This chain connects TRBV29-1 to TRBJ2-1, with TRBD2 as a possible D gene (6 bases). Per the germline V gene, CDR1 is SQVTM and CDR2 is ANQGSEA. Trimming removed 6 bases at V and 2 bases at J, with 14 bases between. The CDR3 length is 14 residues.